Sequencing of this TCR beta chain was carried out in a study of T cell changes during pregnancy in multiple sclerosis. This CDR3 comprises 14 residues. Trimming took off 2 bases at V and 0 bases at J, with 7 bases between the two ends. Germline loops: CDR1 SGHTA, CDR2 FQGNSA. TCRdb's copy holds only in-frame clones and misses some; the assay was immunoSEQ multiplex PCR. The sample records over 30,000 clones, approximately 88% being singletons. The specimen was CD4+ T cells from peripheral blood mononuclear cells, collected before pregnancy. This rearrangement joins TRBV7-2 to TRBJ1-2; D gene uncertain. This TCR derives from a female donor with multiple sclerosis, enrolled in a pregnancy study. CDR3 sequence reads: CASSLSATNYGYTF. DNA for the CDR3: TGTGCCAGCAGCTTAAGTGCTACTAACTATGGCTACACCTTC.